Listed here are 8 T cell receptor beta chains from one sample, sequenced in a study of blood T cell repertoires in COVID-19. The method was immunoSEQ multiplex PCR; TCRdb's version includes in-frame clones alone and lacks a portion of them. The sample has around 290,000 clones, 86% seen once. The sequencing input was PBMCs or T cells enriched from blood (not recorded which). These receptors all come from a woman aged 18-35 years who had recovered from COVID-19.

J is TRBJ2-7 and V is TRBV5-5; D remains unclear. Germline CDR1 reads SGHKS; CDR2 reads YYEKEE (reference sequence). V lost 0 bases and J 4 bases, leaving 14 bases between the germline ends. The CDR3 has 15 residues. CDR3 sequence: CASSLASMSPYEQYF. In nucleotides, the CDR3 is TGTGCCAGCAGCTTGGCCAGTATGTCCCCTTACGAGCAGTACTTC.

The chain links TRBV19 to TRBJ2-1; D is possibly TRBD1 (5 bases). This CDR3 is built from 16 residues. V dropped 0 bases and J dropped 1 base, with 10 bases sitting between them. Germline CDR1 LNHDA, CDR2 SQIVND (reference sequence). The CDR3 DNA reads TGTGCCAGTAGTATAGATCAGGGTAGTTCCTACAATGAGCAGTTCTTC. Its protein product is CASSIDQGSSYNEQFF.

V usage is TRBV14 and J usage is TRBJ2-1; 11 bases are a match to TRBD2. Germline loops: CDR1 SGHDN, CDR2 FVKESK. The CDR3 totals 15 residues. The trim removed 0 bases at V and 13 bases at J, leaving 8 bases unmatched. CDR3 sequence (DNA): TGTGCCAGCAGCCAAGATCCCTTAGCGGGAGGGAGTCAGTTCTTC. Translated, it gives CASSQDPLAGGSQFF. The full variable domain, its missing parts supplied by reference TRBV14 and TRBJ2-1, is EAGVTQFPSHSVIEKGQTVTLRCDPISGHDNLYWYRRVMGKEIKFLLHFVKESKQDESGMPNNRFLAERTGGTYSTLKVQPAELEDSGVYFCASSQDPLAGGSQFFGPGTRLTVL.

This sequence joins TRBV6-6 and TRBJ1-2; a weak D match, TRBD1 (5 bases). This CDR3 is 12 amino acids long. Trimming pared 7 bases from V and 4 bases from J, leaving 10 bases between. CDR1 is MNHNY and CDR2 is SVGAGI in the germline V gene (reference sequence). CDR3 region: CASNLDSYGYTF. CDR3 nucleotides: TGTGCCAGCAACCTCGACAGCTATGGCTACACCTTC.

V gene TRBV7-6 combines with J gene TRBJ2-3, with 8 positions matching TRBD1. CDR3 length equals 12 residues. Trimming at V came to 5 bases and at J to 10 bases, leaving 5 bases not matched to a gene. Germline lookup yields CDR1 SGHVS and CDR2 FNYEAQ. The CDR3 loop is CASSRTGSAQYF. The CDR3 DNA follows: TGTGCCAGCAGCCGGACAGGGTCGGCGCAGTATTTT.

The V gene is TRBV6-6, the J gene TRBJ2-1, with 11 positions matching TRBD2. The CDR3 is 16 amino acids. CDR1 is MNHNY, CDR2 SVGAGI, per germline (reference sequence). Trimming removed 0 bases from V and 8 bases from J; junction bases left unmatched: 6. DNA for the CDR3: TGTGCCAGCAGTTACTCGTTAGCGGGGGGGCCCCATGAGCAGTTCTTC. The encoded protein is CASSYSLAGGPHEQFF.

The chain employs TRBV27 and TRBJ1-2; 8 positions match TRBD1. The CDR3 extends over 14 amino acids. V shed 7 bases, J shed 7 bases, and the junction held 11 bases outside the gene matches. Germline CDR1 and CDR2: MNHEY and SMNVEV (reference sequence). DNA for the CDR3: TGTGCCAGCAAAGGGTTGGACAGGGTGCGTGGCTACACCTTC. It encodes CASKGLDRVRGYTF.

V and J are TRBV19 and TRBJ2-7, with 11 bases fitting TRBD1. The trim removed 4 bases at V and 3 bases at J, leaving 5 bases unmatched. The CDR3 loop spans 15 amino acids. Germline lookup yields CDR1 LNHDA and CDR2 SQIVND (reference sequence). The CDR3 nucleotides are TGTGCCAGTAGTACAGGACAGGGGGCGTTCTACGAGCAGTACTTC. Translated, it gives CASSTGQGAFYEQYF.